The rows below give T cell receptor beta chains drawn from one sample of a study of Tregs in tolerant kidney transplant recipients. The method was immunoSEQ multiplex PCR; TCRdb's version includes in-frame clones alone and lacks a portion of them. This sample has around 52,000 clones; about 83% occur once, and the top ten carry 5.2%. Source material: CD4+ T cells from blood. All receptors come from a human donor in good health. Both conserved end residues are part of each CDR3. Each record gives: D gene, J gene, V gene, clone size, CDR3 protein, CDR3 DNA. The D gene is left open where the match is weak. The size of a clone is reported for some rows only, either as once, few or many, or as a class for expanded clones.

>TRBD2|TRBJ2-1|TRBV6-5|NA
CASSYRTSGVNNEQFF
TGTGCCAGCAGTTACCGGACTAGCGGAGTCAACAATGAGCAGTTCTTC
>TRBD2|TRBJ2-7|TRBV18|NA
CASSPPATGTSGRAPSREQYF
TGTGCCAGCTCACCACCTGCAACCGGGACTAGCGGGAGGGCCCCCTCCCGTGAGCAGTACTTC
>NA|TRBJ1-5|TRBV15|NA
CATSRGGRNQPQHF
TGTGCCACCAGCAGAGGTGGCCGGAATCAGCCCCAGCATTTT
>NA|TRBJ2-7|TRBV5-6|NA
CASSWGTQSYEQYF
TGTGCCAGCAGCTGGGGGACACAAAGCTACGAGCAGTACTTC
>NA|TRBJ2-7|TRBV10-3|NA
CAIGAVAVDEQYF
TGTGCCATCGGAGCGGTCGCCGTGGACGAGCAGTACTTC
>NA|TRBJ1-2|TRBV19|NA
CASSMQGHGNYGYTF
TGTGCCAGTAGTATGCAGGGCCACGGGAACTATGGCTACACCTTC
>TRBD1|TRBJ1-1|TRBV2|NA
CASRDRVSAFF
TGTGCCAGCCGGGACAGGGTTTCAGCTTTCTTT
>NA|TRBJ2-1|TRBV30|NA
CAWSQGESYNEQFF
TGTGCCTGGAGTCAAGGGGAATCCTACAATGAGCAGTTCTTC
>NA|TRBJ1-2|TRBV2|NA
CASSGERRGYTF
TGTGCCAGCAGTGGGGAAAGAAGAGGCTACACCTTC
>NA|TRBJ2-5|TRBV7-6|NA
CASSSWLVGETQYF
TGTGCCAGCAGTTCGTGGCTGGTTGGGGAGACCCAGTACTTC
>TRBD1|TRBJ2-7|TRBV14|NA
CASSPQGIEQYF
TGTGCCAGCAGCCCACAGGGGATCGAGCAGTACTTC
>NA|TRBJ1-1|TRBV7-3|NA
CASSSKSQGEAFF
TGTGCCAGCAGCTCCAAATCACAGGGTGAAGCTTTCTTT
>NA|TRBJ1-3|TRBV11-2|NA
CASSFIRIGSGNTIYF
TGTGCCAGCAGCTTTATTCGGATAGGCTCTGGAAACACCATATATTTT
>TRBD1|TRBJ2-2|TRBV6-5|NA
CASRGQGSTGELFF
TGTGCCAGCAGGGGACAGGGTAGCACCGGGGAGCTGTTTTTT
>NA|TRBJ2-2|TRBV5-1|NA
CASSPKIPGDGELFF
TGCGCCAGCAGCCCAAAGATCCCGGGAGACGGGGAGCTGTTTTTT
>NA|TRBJ1-6|TRBV30|NA
CAWTKERGYNSPLHF
TGTGCCTGGACTAAAGAAAGGGGCTATAATTCACCCCTCCACTTT
>TRBD2|TRBJ2-5|TRBV11-2|NA
CASSLGSGGIATQYF
TGTGCCAGCAGCTTGGGGAGCGGGGGTATAGCGACCCAGTACTTC
>TRBD1|TRBJ2-7|TRBV2|NA
CASRRQGLGEQYF
TGTGCCAGCAGGCGACAGGGGTTGGGCGAGCAGTACTTC
>NA|TRBJ2-3|TRBV29-1|NA
CSVESHYTDTQYF
TGCAGCGTTGAGTCGCATTACACAGATACGCAGTATTTT
>NA|TRBJ2-7|TRBV7-6|NA
CASSLIAGSTYVEQYF
TGTGCCAGCAGCTTAATAGCAGGGTCAACGTACGTCGAGCAGTACTTC
>NA|TRBJ2-5|TRBV7-3|NA
CASIPNGAVIRRETQYF
TGTGCCAGCATCCCAAATGGGGCGGTCATAAGACGAGAGACCCAGTACTTC
>TRBD1|TRBJ1-1|TRBV7-9|once
CASSLVGTGEAFF
TGTGCCAGCAGCTTAGTCGGAACAGGGGAGGCTTTCTTT
>TRBD1|TRBJ1-3|TRBV2|NA
CASSKQGASGNTIYF
TGTGCCAGCAGTAAACAGGGGGCTTCTGGAAACACCATATATTTT
>NA|TRBJ2-7|TRBV5-1|NA
CASRPVPWNPYEQYF
TGCGCCAGCCGCCCTGTTCCGTGGAACCCCTACGAGCAGTACTTC
>NA|TRBJ1-5|TRBV7-8|NA
CASSLGRNSNQPQHF
TGTGCCAGCAGCTTGGGACGGAATAGCAATCAGCCCCAGCATTTT
>TRBD2|TRBJ2-7|TRBV5-1|few
CASSLSTAGGWAEQYF
TGCGCCAGCAGCTTAAGTACAGCGGGAGGGTGGGCCGAGCAGTACTTC
>NA|TRBJ1-1|TRBV29-1|once
CSVEELGVSHTEAFF
TGCAGCGTTGAAGAGTTAGGGGTATCTCACACTGAAGCTTTCTTT
>TRBD1|TRBJ2-3|TRBV28|once
CASSLEYQKGARVDTQYF
TGTGCCAGCAGTTTAGAATATCAAAAGGGGGCGCGTGTAGATACGCAGTATTTT
>TRBD2|TRBJ2-3|TRBV6-5|NA
CASKFQRGSTDTQYF
TGTGCCAGCAAATTTCAGCGGGGAAGCACAGATACGCAGTATTTT
>NA|TRBJ2-3|TRBV27|NA
CASSRDPTDTQYF
TGTGCCAGCAGTCGGGACCCCACAGATACGCAGTATTTT
>TRBD2|TRBJ2-3|TRBV27|NA
CASSRAGTSGDTQYF
TGTGCCAGCAGTCGAGCCGGGACTAGCGGTGATACGCAGTATTTT
>NA|TRBJ2-1|TRBV18|NA
CASSPGNEQFF
TGTGCCAGCTCACCTGGGAATGAGCAGTTCTTC
>NA|TRBJ1-1|TRBV5-1|NA
CASSLGRERRMNTEAFF
TGCGCCAGCAGCTTGGGCAGGGAAAGGAGGATGAACACTGAAGCTTTCTTT
>TRBD2|TRBJ2-7|TRBV25-1|few
CASSESAGGFGYEQYF
TGTGCCAGCAGTGAATCGGCGGGGGGGTTTGGTTACGAGCAGTACTTC
>TRBD2|TRBJ2-1|TRBV28|NA
CASSTPGLAGKNNEQFF
TGTGCCAGCAGTACGCCGGGACTAGCGGGGAAAAACAATGAGCAGTTCTTC
>NA|TRBJ2-5|TRBV6-5|NA
CASSFTTGRTQETQYF
TGTGCCAGCAGTTTTACGACGGGACGGACCCAAGAGACCCAGTACTTC
>NA|TRBJ2-7|TRBV7-3|NA
CASSPRRALYEQYF
TGTGCCAGCAGCCCCCGCAGAGCCCTCTACGAGCAGTACTTC
>NA|TRBJ2-3|TRBV20-1|NA
CSAQLADTQYF
TGCAGTGCACAGCTAGCAGATACGCAGTATTTT
>NA|TRBJ1-4|TRBV6-5|NA
CASKGSNEKLFF
TGTGCCAGCAAGGGCTCCAATGAAAAACTGTTTTTT
>NA|TRBJ2-4|TRBV2|NA
CASRRPGRLAKNIQYF
TGTGCCAGCAGACGACCCGGGCGGCTAGCCAAAAACATTCAGTACTTC
>NA|TRBJ2-3|TRBV11-3|medium-sized
CASSLLTSTDTQYF
TGTGCCAGCAGCTTATTAACTAGCACAGATACGCAGTATTTT
>TRBD2|TRBJ2-7|TRBV14|NA
CASSRTGTSGKYF
TGTGCCAGCAGCCGGACCGGGACTAGCGGCAAGTACTTC
>NA|TRBJ2-6|TRBV4-1|NA
CASSQDAESKPGANVLTF
TGCGCCAGCAGCCAAGATGCGGAAAGCAAGCCTGGGGCCAACGTCCTGACTTTC
>TRBD1|TRBJ1-2|TRBV6-1|NA
CASIAGGAVNGYTF
TGTGCCAGCATCGCAGGGGGCGCGGTCAATGGCTACACCTTC
>NA|TRBJ1-1|TRBV6-1|NA
CASREPYRNTEAFF
TGTGCCAGCAGAGAGCCGTACAGGAACACTGAAGCTTTCTTT
>NA|TRBJ1-1|TRBV5-6|NA
CASSLATGKPAFF
TGTGCCAGCAGCTTGGCCACAGGGAAGCCAGCTTTCTTT
>NA|TRBJ1-4|TRBV19|NA
CASQFKGTRGEKLFF
TGTGCCAGTCAATTTAAGGGGACAAGAGGTGAAAAACTGTTTTTT
>TRBD2|TRBJ2-2|TRBV29-1|NA
CSAMAGGSGELFF
TGCAGCGCGATGGCGGGGGGGTCCGGGGAGCTGTTTTTT
>NA|TRBJ1-6|TRBV10-3|NA
CAISEGSNNSPLHF
TGTGCCATCAGTGAGGGCAGTAATAATTCACCCCTCCACTTT
>TRBD2|TRBJ2-2|TRBV7-6|NA
CASSSGRERRTGELFF
TGTGCCAGCAGCTCCGGGCGGGAGCGTCGCACCGGGGAGCTGTTTTTT
>NA|TRBJ2-5|TRBV11-3|NA
CASSLALRSLGEETQYF
TGTGCCAGCAGCTTAGCTCTGAGATCGTTAGGGGAAGAGACCCAGTACTTC
>NA|TRBJ1-1|TRBV20-1|NA
CSAAGNTEAFF
TGCAGTGCTGCGGGGAACACTGAAGCTTTCTTT
>NA|TRBJ2-7|TRBV28|NA
CASSSEGRGRYF
TGTGCCAGCAGTTCCGAAGGACGCGGGCGGTACTTC
>TRBD1|TRBJ1-4|TRBV7-2|NA
CASSPDRGGSNEKLFF
TGTGCCAGCAGCCCCGACAGGGGGGGATCTAATGAAAAACTGTTTTTT
>NA|TRBJ2-6|TRBV7-6|NA
CASSLSIGGPGANVLTF
TGTGCCAGCAGCTTAAGTATTGGGGGCCCCGGGGCCAACGTCCTGACTTTC